Below, one T cell receptor (beta chain) is given with its context. These data are taken from a study of blood T cell repertoires in COVID-19. The overall study: The study drew acute and convalescent COVID-19 samples from the United States, Italy and Spain. PBMCs, B-cell-depleted T cells, or T cells provided the cDNA or gDNA that made up the material.

As handled by the study authors: Reference gene primer amplification in the assay estimated nucleated cell counts. TCRdb keeps only in-frame clones here, not all; method: immunoSEQ multiplex PCR. V and J calls and clone size come straight from that table; D and trimming were deduced from the DNA. The data contain about 320,000 clones, roughly 85% of them seen just once; the ten biggest clones take up roughly 7%. Germline V lookup: CDR1 SGHNT, CDR2 YYREEE (reference sequence). The CDR3 extends over 13 amino acids. The junction had 7 bases not matched to a gene; V was cut back by 9 bases and J by 5 bases.

What was sequenced was peripheral blood. This sequence was found in a human donor in a cohort sampled during active COVID-19. The chain carries TRBV5-4 and TRBJ1-4, with 7 positions matching TRBD1. CDR3 region: CATHETGNEKLFF. The CDR3 region has the DNA TGTGCCACCCACGAGACAGGGAATGAAAAACTGTTTTTT.